This TCR beta chain was observed in a study of ipilimumab plus nivolumab after autologous stem cell transplantation (dated by TCRdb to about 2021). General notes on the study: A median of roughly 5 ipilimumab doses and under 10 nivolumab doses was received by trial patients. Under 40 patients made up the trial's intent-to-treat population. Both primary refractory and relapsed disease were represented in the DLBCL cohort, where 18-month progression-free survival was 85.7% and 28.6%, respectively. Patients in the trial were undergoing autologous transplant and had high-risk diffuse large B cell lymphoma, mature T cell lymphoma, or multiple myeloma.

Libraries were made using the immunoSEQ multiplex PCR assay. TCRdb took over this immuneACCESS table, retaining in-frame rearrangements with V and J assigned. Such tables are incomplete; in checked studies, under half of the missing clones stem from an unresolved V gene, and the remainder is unexplained. The sample includes over 80,000 clones, with about 83% observed a single time. Around 2% of the sample lies in the top ten. The germline V gene specifies SGHRS as CDR1 and YFSETQ as CDR2. Including the terminal cysteine and phenylalanine, the CDR3 comprises 15 residues. Left in the record is the CDR3 DNA by itself, 45 bases read in frame from the first base. V gives up 4 bases and J gives up 7 bases, and the segment between their germline ends measures 17 bases. As to this clone: Its antigen is unknown. Base qualities are not at hand, and no much larger clone is one base apart.

Overall results and qualifications from the work: The authors stated that profiles of the T cell receptor repertoire, regulatory T cell phenotype and gut microbiota provided a biologic rationale for studying this approach further. Combined checkpoint inhibition as post-transplant consolidation was concluded by the authors to appear tolerable.

Checkpoint therapy began 14 to 28 days after autologous transplant, with ipilimumab given at 1 mg/kg intravenously on day 1 of selected weeks. Nivolumab was given at 3 mg/kg intravenously on day 1 of weeks 1, 4, 7, 10, and every two weeks through week 26. Combined checkpoint inhibition with ipilimumab and nivolumab as consolidation after autologous stem cell transplantation was tested in a Phase Ib clinical trial. The source of this sequence is a male donor with diffuse large B-cell lymphoma. The material sequenced was PBMCs, taken in a trial of ipilimumab plus nivolumab as post-transplant consolidation. The V gene is TRBV5-1 and the J gene is TRBJ1-4, and the D gene may be TRBD1, 6 bases matching. The bases are TGCGCCAGCAGCCTGGCCCAGGGGACCGGTGAAAAACTGTTTTTT. Its amino acids are CASSLAQGTGEKLFF.